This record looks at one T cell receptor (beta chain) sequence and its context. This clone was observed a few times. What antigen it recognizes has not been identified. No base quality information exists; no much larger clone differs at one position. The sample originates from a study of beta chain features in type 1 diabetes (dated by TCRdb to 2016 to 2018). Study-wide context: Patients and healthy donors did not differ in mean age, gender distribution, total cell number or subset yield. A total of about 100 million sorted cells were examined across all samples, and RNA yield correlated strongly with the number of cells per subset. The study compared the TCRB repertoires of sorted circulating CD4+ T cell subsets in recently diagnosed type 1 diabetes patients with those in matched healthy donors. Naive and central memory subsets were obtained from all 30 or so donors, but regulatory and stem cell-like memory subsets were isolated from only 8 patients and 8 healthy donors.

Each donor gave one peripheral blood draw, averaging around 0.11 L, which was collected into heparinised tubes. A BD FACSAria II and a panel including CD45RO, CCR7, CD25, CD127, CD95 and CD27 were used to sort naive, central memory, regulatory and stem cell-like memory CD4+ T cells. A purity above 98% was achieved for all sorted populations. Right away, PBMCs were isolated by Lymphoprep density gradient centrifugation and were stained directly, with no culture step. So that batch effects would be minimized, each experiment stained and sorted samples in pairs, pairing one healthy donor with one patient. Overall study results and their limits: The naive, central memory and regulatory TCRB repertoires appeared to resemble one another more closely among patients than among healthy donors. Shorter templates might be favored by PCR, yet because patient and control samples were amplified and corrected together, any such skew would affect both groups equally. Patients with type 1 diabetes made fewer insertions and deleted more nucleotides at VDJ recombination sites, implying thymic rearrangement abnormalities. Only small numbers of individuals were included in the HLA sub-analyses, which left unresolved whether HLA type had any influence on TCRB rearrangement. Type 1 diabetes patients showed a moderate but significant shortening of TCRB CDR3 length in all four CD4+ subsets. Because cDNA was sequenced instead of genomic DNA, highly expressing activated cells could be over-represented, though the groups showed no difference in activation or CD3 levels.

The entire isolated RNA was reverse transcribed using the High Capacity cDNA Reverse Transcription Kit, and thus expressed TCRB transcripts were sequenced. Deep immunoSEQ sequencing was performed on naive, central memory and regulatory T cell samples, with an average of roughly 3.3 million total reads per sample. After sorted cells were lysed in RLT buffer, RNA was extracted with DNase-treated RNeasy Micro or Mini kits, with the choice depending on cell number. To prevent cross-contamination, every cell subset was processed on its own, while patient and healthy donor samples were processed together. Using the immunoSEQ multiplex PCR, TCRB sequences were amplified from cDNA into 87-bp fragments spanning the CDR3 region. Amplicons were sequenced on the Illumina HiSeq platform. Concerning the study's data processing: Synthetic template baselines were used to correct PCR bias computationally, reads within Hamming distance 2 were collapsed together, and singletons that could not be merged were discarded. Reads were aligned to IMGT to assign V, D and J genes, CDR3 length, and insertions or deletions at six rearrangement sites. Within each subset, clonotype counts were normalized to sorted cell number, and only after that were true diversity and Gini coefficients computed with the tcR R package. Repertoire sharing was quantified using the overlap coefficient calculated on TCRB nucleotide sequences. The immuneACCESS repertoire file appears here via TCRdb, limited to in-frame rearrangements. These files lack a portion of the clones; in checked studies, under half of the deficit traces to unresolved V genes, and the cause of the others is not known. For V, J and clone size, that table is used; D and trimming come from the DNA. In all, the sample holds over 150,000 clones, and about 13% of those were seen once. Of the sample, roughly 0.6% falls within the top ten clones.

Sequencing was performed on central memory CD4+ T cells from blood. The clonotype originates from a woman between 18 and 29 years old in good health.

CDR3 loop: CASSLALTGVWETQYF. The bases read TGTGCCAGCAGCTTGGCCCTAACAGGGGTTTGGGAGACCCAGTACTTC. The V and J segments used are TRBV5-8 and TRBJ2-5; 7 bases in the junction line up with TRBD1. After removal of 0 bases from V and 5 bases from J, the junction retains 10 bases not matched to a gene. Via the germline V gene, CDR1 is SGHTS and CDR2 YDEGEE. Counted from cysteine to phenylalanine, this CDR3 has 16 amino acids. Only the CDR3 part of the read is kept: 48 bases, read in frame from the first base.